These 19 T cell receptor beta chains were sequenced from one sample in a study of T cell changes during pregnancy in multiple sclerosis. Data came from immunoSEQ multiplex PCR; TCRdb stores just in-frame clones and leaves some out. The sample records some 43,000 clones, roughly 91% being singletons. The sample here was CD8+ T cells from peripheral blood mononuclear cells, taken in the first trimester of pregnancy. The receptors were sampled from a female donor with multiple sclerosis, enrolled in a pregnancy study.

The V gene is TRBV7-9, the J gene TRBJ1-1, with TRBD1 matching over 7 bases. V was clipped by 4 bases and J by 0 bases; unmatched bases: 5. This CDR3 is 15 amino acids long. Per the germline V gene, CDR1 is SEHNR and CDR2 is FQNEAQ (reference sequence). In DNA form, the CDR3 reads TGTGCCAGCAGCTCCCGGGACAGATTGAACACTGAAGCTTTCTTT. Translated, it gives CASSSRDRLNTEAFF.

The genes are TRBV4-1 and TRBJ2-7, with TRBD2 identical over 7 bases. The ends lost 3 bases at V and 0 bases at J; junction bases unmatched: 11. This CDR3 comprises 17 residues. Per the germline V gene, CDR1 is MGHRA and CDR2 is YSYEKL. The CDR3 here is CASSQSGTATYSYEQYF. CDR3 nucleotide sequence: TGCGCCAGCAGCCAGAGCGGGACGGCCACCTACTCCTACGAGCAGTACTTC.

The chain combines TRBV19 with TRBJ1-2, with 7 bases matching TRBD1. CDR3 length: 14 amino acids. Per germline, CDR1 LNHDA and CDR2 SQIVND (reference sequence). The junction had 7 bases not matched to a gene; V was cut back by 5 bases and J by 4 bases. CDR3 coding DNA: TGTGCCAGTAGTGAAGGAACAGGGGTCTATGGCTACACCTTC. As protein: CASSEGTGVYGYTF.

This chain uses TRBV5-6 with TRBJ2-1; 11 bases fit TRBD2. The CDR3 contains 17 residues. The germline CDR1 and CDR2 sequences are SGHDT and YYEEEE. The V and J ends lost 3 bases and 5 bases, in that order; junction bases with no gene match: 10. CDR3 region: CASSSLPIAGGNNEQFF. The CDR3 nucleotides read TGTGCCAGCAGCTCCCTACCAATAGCGGGAGGGAACAATGAGCAGTTCTTC.

V and J are TRBV7-9 and TRBJ1-4; 7 nucleotides align to TRBD1. This CDR3 is built from 16 residues. Germline V gives CDR1 SEHNR, CDR2 FQNEAQ (reference sequence). V trimming: 0 bases; J trimming: 5 bases; junction bases outside the gene matches: 6. The CDR3 reads CASSLAGQALNEKLFF. CDR3 nucleotides: TGTGCCAGCAGCTTAGCAGGACAGGCACTAAATGAAAAACTGTTTTTT.

The CDR3 DNA reads TGCGCCAGCAGCCCTAGCGGGGGTCCCGCCTACGAGCAGTACTTC. Amino acid sequence: CASSPSGGPAYEQYF. This chain connects TRBV5-1 to TRBJ2-7; 10 bases agree with TRBD2. After removal of 4 bases from V and 2 bases from J, the junction contained 6 bases not matched to a gene. CDR1 is SGHRS and CDR2 is YFSETQ in the germline V gene. The CDR3 extends over 15 amino acids.

The genes are TRBV6-5 and TRBJ1-5; no reliable D call. V dropped 6 bases and J dropped 3 bases, with 15 bases sitting between them. The CDR3 is 15 amino acids. CDR1 is MNHEY, CDR2 SVGAGI, per germline. This CDR3 is CASRPTWPLNQPQHF. Written as DNA, the CDR3 is TGTGCCAGCAGACCGACATGGCCCCTCAATCAGCCCCAGCATTTT.

Here the CDR3 DNA reads TGTGCCAGCAGCCAGGACCGGGACAGGGTTTATGGCTACACCTTC. This gives the protein CASSQDRDRVYGYTF. This chain links TRBV5-6 with TRBJ1-2; 9 bases align to TRBD1. Looked up from germline, CDR1 is SGHDT and CDR2 is YYEEEE. Losses at the gene ends were 4 bases for V and 5 bases for J; bases not matched to a gene: 9. The CDR3 consists of 15 residues.

CDR3 in amino acids: CASSQGGQGARNEQFF. In DNA form, the CDR3 reads TGCGCCAGCAGCCAAGGGGGACAGGGGGCGAGGAATGAGCAGTTCTTC. The chain has TRBV4-1 and TRBJ2-1, with 12 bases lining up with TRBD1. CDR1 MGHRA and CDR2 YSYEKL come from the germline V gene. CDR3 length: 16 amino acids. The junction had 5 bases not matched to a gene; V was cut back by 1 base and J by 7 bases.

This clone was picked up one time. The genes are TRBV27 and TRBJ1-5; D gene uncertain. V was trimmed by 4 bases and J by 3 bases, leaving 13 bases between them. This CDR3 region has 15 residues. The germline V gene encodes CDR1 MNHEY and CDR2 SMNVEV (reference sequence). CDR3 DNA: TGTGCCAGCAGTTCCCTGCACAGTAACAATCAGCCCCAGCATTTT. This codes for CASSSLHSNNQPQHF.

The chain couples TRBV4-1 to TRBJ2-5; D is uncertain. With 4 bases removed from V and 5 bases from J, the gap between germline ends came to 14 bases. Germline assignment: CDR1 MGHRA and CDR2 YSYEKL. The CDR3 sequence is 14 residues long. The CDR3, as DNA: TGCGCCAGCAGCCCCGAGGAGACGTTCGAGACCCAGTACTTC. The encoded protein is CASSPEETFETQYF.

This clone came up once. The CDR3 spells CASSSPSGRVIDTQYF. The CDR3 DNA follows: TGTGCCAGCAGCTCACCTAGCGGGAGGGTTATAGATACGCAGTATTTT. This chain uses TRBV7-9 with TRBJ2-3; 12 nucleotides align to TRBD2. Germline V gene sequence: CDR1 SEHNR, CDR2 FQNEAQ (reference sequence). The ends lost 4 bases at V and 5 bases at J; junction bases unmatched: 7. The CDR3 totals 16 residues.

This chain links TRBV10-3 with TRBJ2-7; perhaps TRBD2 as D (5 bases). The CDR3 has 15 residues. Per the germline V gene, CDR1 is ENHRY and CDR2 is SYGVKD. V gave up 3 bases and J gave up 3 bases, with 15 bases separating them. The CDR3 DNA is TGTGCCATCAGTGACGAGCGGAGTAGGGTCTACGAGCAGTACTTC. It is translated as CAISDERSRVYEQYF.

The chain has TRBV6-5 and TRBJ2-3, with D possibly being TRBD2 (5 bases). Germline lookup yields CDR1 MNHEY and CDR2 SVGAGI. The V gene lost 2 bases and the J gene lost 0 bases, with 6 bases spanning the gap. The CDR3 runs to 14 residues. This CDR3 is CASSYAGSTDTQYF. DNA of the CDR3: TGTGCCAGCAGTTACGCGGGTAGCACAGATACGCAGTATTTT.

The V gene is TRBV19, the J gene TRBJ2-7; 7 nucleotides match TRBD1. Germline-derived CDR1 and CDR2 are LNHDA and SQIVND (reference sequence). This CDR3 has 11 residues. The ends lost 10 bases at V and 5 bases at J; junction bases unmatched: 5. CDR3 residues: CATSTGHEQYF. The CDR3 region has the DNA TGTGCCACATCGACAGGGCACGAGCAGTACTTC. Full variable domain (outside the CDR3, taken from reference TRBV19 and TRBJ2-7): DGGITQSPKYLFRKEGQNVTLSCEQNLNHDAMYWYRQDPGQGLRLIYYSQIVNDFQKGDIAEGYSVSREKKESFPLTVTSAQKNPTAFYLCATSTGHEQYFGPGTRLTVT.

The chain joins TRBV10-3 to TRBJ2-7, with 9 nucleotides matching TRBD1. The germline V gene encodes CDR1 ENHRY and CDR2 SYGVKD. The CDR3 contains 11 residues. Germline trimming cut 10 bases from V and 4 bases from J; bases unmatched to any gene: 2. The CDR3 here is CASGQGYEQYF. In nucleotides, the CDR3 is TGTGCCAGCGGACAGGGGTACGAGCAGTACTTC.

This chain links TRBV4-1 with TRBJ1-4; a weak D match, TRBD1 (5 bases). CDR3 length equals 15 residues. Germline-derived CDR1 and CDR2 are MGHRA and YSYEKL. V gave up 5 bases and J gave up 4 bases, with 14 bases separating them. The CDR3 sequence is CASSILGGDNEKLFF. The CDR3 region has the DNA TGCGCCAGCAGCATATTGGGGGGGGATAATGAAAAACTGTTTTTT.

The rearrangement uses TRBV12-5 and TRBJ1-2; TRBD1 is a possible D gene (6 bases). CDR1 is LGHNT and CDR2 is FRNRAP in the germline V gene. Trimming removed 1 base from V and 7 bases from J, with 16 bases in between. This CDR3 spans 15 amino acids. The DNA for the CDR3 is TGTGCTAGTGGTTTGGCAGAACAGGGTTACCGTGGCTACACCTTC. It is translated as CASGLAEQGYRGYTF.

This chain joins TRBV5-8 and TRBJ2-3; 10 nucleotides align to TRBD2. The CDR3 sequence is 16 residues long. Germline V gene sequence: CDR1 SGHTS, CDR2 YDEGEE. With V trimmed by 2 bases and J by 3 bases, 6 bases remained unmatched. CDR3 sequence reads: CASSFRSSGGTDTQYF. CDR3 nucleotides: TGTGCCAGCAGCTTCCGATCTAGCGGGGGAACAGATACGCAGTATTTT.